The 17 T cell receptor beta chains presented below share a single source sample, sequenced in a study of blood T cell repertoires in COVID-19 (dated by TCRdb to about 2020). Receptor amplification or capture employed the immunoSEQ multiplex PCR assay. TCRdb retrieved this table from immuneACCESS and kept in-frame rearrangements only. Not all clones are present; in checked studies, unresolved V genes account for under half, and no reason is known for the remainder. This sample holds about 200,000 clones; 60% to 85% were observed only once. The ten top clones hold approximately 6% of the sample. Material for sequencing was peripheral blood. The receptor source for this set is a woman between 65 and 79 years old with acute or convalescent COVID-19.

Here the CDR3 DNA reads TGTGCCAGCAGCCCACAGGGTTACTACAATGAGCAGTTCTTC. Amino acids: CASSPQGYYNEQFF. The rearrangement joins TRBV7-2 to TRBJ2-1, with D possibly matching TRBD1 (6 bases). The V gene's germline CDR1 is SGHTA and CDR2 FQGNSA. Trimming stripped 5 bases from V and 3 bases from J, with 11 bases between. CDR3 length: 14 amino acids.

This chain connects TRBV23-1 to TRBJ2-7; D may be TRBD2 (6 bases). TRBV23-1 is an ORF, with its function uncertain. V was shortened by 3 bases and J by 7 bases, with 13 bases between the two germline ends. The CDR3 totals 13 residues. The CDR3 protein is CASSHGGDPEQYF. CDR3 coding DNA: TGCGCCAGCAGTCACGGAGGGGACCCGGAGCAGTACTTC.

V usage is TRBV11-2 and J usage is TRBJ1-2, with unresolved D. V was pared by 5 bases and J by 7 bases, with 14 bases between. Per the germline V gene, CDR1 is SGHAT and CDR2 is FQNNGV. This CDR3 comprises 13 residues. The CDR3 DNA sequence: TGTGCCAGCAGCCCCGACACGAGTTTTGGCTACACCTTC. Protein sequence: CASSPDTSFGYTF.

This chain joins TRBV6-5 and TRBJ1-1; maybe TRBD1 (6 bases). The V gene's germline CDR1 is MNHEY and CDR2 SVGAGI. The CDR3 is made up of 13 amino acids. Between the trimmed V and J ends, which lost 11 bases and 3 bases, there was a span of 16 bases. This CDR3 is CASSRGFDTEAFF. The CDR3 DNA reads as TGTGCCTCCAGCAGGGGTTTCGACACTGAAGCTTTCTTT.

The chain has TRBV6-4 and TRBJ2-2; 9 nucleotides agree with TRBD2. The CDR3 has 16 residues. The germline gives CDR1 MRHNA, CDR2 SNTAGT. Trimming at V came to 4 bases and at J to 5 bases, leaving 8 bases not matched to a gene. This CDR3 reads CASSVFLAGSTGELFF. The CDR3 DNA reads as TGTGCCAGCAGTGTATTCCTAGCGGGATCGACCGGGGAGCTGTTTTTT.

This rearrangement joins TRBV29-1 to TRBJ1-1, with 10 bases that match TRBD1. Germline V lookup: CDR1 SQVTM, CDR2 ANQGSEA. The CDR3 covers 14 residues. With 6 bases clipped from V and 6 bases from J, the junction kept 10 bases outside the gene matches. The DNA for the CDR3 is TGCAGCGTCAATGCGGCAGGACAGGGGGCTGAAGCTTTCTTT. This codes for CSVNAAGQGAEAFF.

The chain joins TRBV27 to TRBJ1-1, with D unresolved. From germline, CDR1 is MNHEY and CDR2 SMNVEV (reference sequence). Trimming stripped 8 bases from V and 5 bases from J, with 18 bases between. This CDR3 region has 14 residues. The CDR3 is CASGERELGTEAFF. The CDR3 DNA follows: TGTGCCAGCGGAGAACGGGAGTTGGGAACTGAAGCTTTCTTT.

This clone has a handful of counts. CDR3 region: CASSHSQGDEQFF. CDR3 nucleotide sequence: TGTGCCAGCAGCCACTCGCAGGGGGATGAGCAGTTCTTC. This rearrangement joins TRBV28 to TRBJ2-1, with TRBD1 identical over 7 bases. Losses at the gene ends were 6 bases for V and 8 bases for J; bases not matched to a gene: 7. The CDR3 runs to 13 residues. CDR1 is MDHEN, CDR2 SYDVKM, per germline.

V usage is TRBV7-2 and J usage is TRBJ1-2; 9 bases line up with TRBD1. The CDR3 totals 13 residues. V shed 7 bases and J 10 bases; nucleotides not matched to a gene: 10. Germline CDR1 is SGHTA and CDR2 is FQGNSA. This chain's CDR3 is CASTLWGQGVYTF. Written as DNA, the CDR3 is TGTGCCAGCACCCTGTGGGGACAGGGAGTCTACACCTTC.

The chain employs TRBV11-2 and TRBJ1-5; 7 bases map to TRBD1. V gave up 1 base and J gave up 4 bases; unmatched junction bases: 4. CDR3 length: 15 amino acids. Germline lookup yields CDR1 SGHAT and CDR2 FQNNGV. Here the CDR3 DNA reads TGTGCCAGCAGCTTAGGACAGGGCGTAAATCAGCCCCAGCATTTT. This gives the protein CASSLGQGVNQPQHF. Full variable domain (rest looked up from reference TRBV11-2 and TRBJ1-5): EAGVAQSPRYKIIEKRQSVAFWCNPISGHATLYWYQQILGQGPKLLIQFQNNGVVDDSQLPKDRFSAERLKGVDSTLKIQPAKLEDSAVYLCASSLGQGVNQPQHFGDGTRLSIL.

The rearrangement links TRBV18 to TRBJ1-4; TRBD1 is a possible D gene (5 bases). Germline V gene sequence: CDR1 KGHSH, CDR2 LQKENI. V gave up 2 bases and J gave up 3 bases, with 7 bases separating them. The CDR3 runs 14 residues. CDR3 amino acids: CASSPDSSNEKLFF. For the CDR3, the DNA is TGTGCCAGCTCACCAGACAGCTCTAATGAAAAACTGTTTTTT.

Details on this clone: Other nucleotide sequences from this sample produce the same CDR3. This chain uses TRBV5-1 with TRBJ1-1; 7 bases are a match to TRBD1. Looked up from germline, CDR1 is SGHRS and CDR2 is YFSETQ. This CDR3 has 14 amino acids. Trimming removed 1 base from V and 0 bases from J; junction bases left unmatched: 0. CDR3: CASSLTGVNTEAFF. The CDR3 bases are TGCGCCAGCAGCTTGACAGGGGTGAACACTGAAGCTTTCTTT.

Comments on this clone: Other DNA sequences in this specimen translate into the identical CDR3. The rearrangement joins TRBV7-6 to TRBJ2-2; perhaps TRBD2 as D (6 bases). There are 15 residues in the CDR3. Germline V gene sequence: CDR1 SGHVS, CDR2 FNYEAQ. V shed 0 bases and J shed 2 bases, with 7 bases lying between them. The CDR3: CASSLAGTNTGELFF. In DNA, the CDR3 is TGTGCCAGCAGCTTAGCCGGGACTAACACCGGGGAGCTGTTTTTT.

The chain has TRBV19 and TRBJ1-1, with D hard to call. V was shortened by 3 bases and J by 1 base, with 15 bases between the two germline ends. Germline-derived CDR1 and CDR2 are LNHDA and SQIVND (reference sequence). The CDR3 is made up of 16 amino acids. CDR3 bases: TGTGCCAGTAGTATGCGTCCTACGGGTGGGAACACTGAAGCTTTCTTT. This sequence encodes CASSMRPTGGNTEAFF.

V gene TRBV5-8 combines with J gene TRBJ1-5; possibly TRBD1 for D (6 bases). V gave up 0 bases and J gave up 2 bases, with 12 bases separating them. The CDR3 consists of 16 residues. Germline assignment: CDR1 SGHTS and CDR2 YDEGEE. The CDR3 bases are TGTGCCAGCAGCTTGGATCGGGGGGCAGGCAATCAGCCCCAGCATTTT. This codes for CASSLDRGAGNQPQHF.

For this clone: Within the sample, other DNA sequences also encode this same CDR3. The CDR3 region is CASSPRQGGTEAFF. CDR3 DNA sequence: TGTGCCAGCAGTCCCCGACAGGGAGGTACTGAAGCTTTCTTT. The chain joins TRBV27 to TRBJ1-1; TRBD1 agrees at 7 bases. The CDR3 spans 14 residues. Germline V CDR1 and CDR2: MNHEY, SMNVEV (reference sequence). V lost 5 bases and J lost 5; bases outside the gene matches: 8.

CDR3 in DNA: TGTGCCAGCTCACCACCGGGGGGGCTGAACACTGAAGCTTTCTTT. This sequence encodes CASSPPGGLNTEAFF. V gene TRBV18 combines with J gene TRBJ1-1; D perhaps matches TRBD1 (6 bases). V shed 0 bases and J shed 0 bases, with 8 bases lying between them. The length of the CDR3 is 15 residues. CDR1 KGHSH and CDR2 LQKENI come from the germline V gene. Filled out from reference TRBV18 and TRBJ1-1, the complete variable domain reads NAGVMQNPRHLVRRRGQEARLRCSPMKGHSHVYWYRQLPEEGLKFMVYLQKENIIDESGMPKERFSAEFPKEGPSILRIQQVVRGDSAAYFCASSPPGGLNTEAFFGQGTRLTVV.